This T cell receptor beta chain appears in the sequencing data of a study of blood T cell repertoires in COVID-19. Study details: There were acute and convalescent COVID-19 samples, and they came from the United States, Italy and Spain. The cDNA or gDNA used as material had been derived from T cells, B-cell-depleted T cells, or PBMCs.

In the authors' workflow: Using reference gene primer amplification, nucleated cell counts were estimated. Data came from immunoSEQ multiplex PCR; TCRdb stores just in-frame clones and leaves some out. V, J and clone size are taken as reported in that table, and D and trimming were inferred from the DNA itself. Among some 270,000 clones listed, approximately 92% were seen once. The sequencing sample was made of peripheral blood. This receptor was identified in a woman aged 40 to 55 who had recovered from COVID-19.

The CDR3 region is CASSESGQGSSDTQYF. The CDR3 nucleotides read TGTGCCAGCAGTGAATCAGGACAGGGGTCCTCAGATACGCAGTATTTT. This sequence joins TRBV6-4 and TRBJ2-3, with 9 positions matching TRBD1. The germline V gene encodes CDR1 MRHNA and CDR2 SNTAGT. V lost 3 bases and J lost 4; bases outside the gene matches: 8. CDR3 size: 16 residues.